The 21 T cell receptor beta chains given below trace back to one sample, sequenced in a study of cytomegalovirus exposure and HLA in healthy donors. The PCR used 60 Vbeta and 13 Jbeta primers. This table comes from immunoSEQ multiplex PCR, and its TCRdb copy is limited to in-frame clones, with some not included. The table for this sample gives roughly 150,000 clones. Sequencing was done on a sample of PBMCs. These receptors were taken from a woman aged 50 to 60 in good health and CMV-seronegative.

The V gene is TRBV7-9, the J gene TRBJ1-2, with 9 bases lining up with TRBD1. The CDR3 extends over 13 amino acids. V dropped 5 bases and J dropped 8; count of bases not matched to a gene: 6. Germline CDR1 SEHNR, CDR2 FQNEAQ (reference sequence). This CDR3 reads CASSPRTGVGYTF. For the CDR3, the DNA is TGTGCCAGCAGCCCCCGGACAGGGGTCGGCTACACCTTC.

This chain uses TRBV7-2 with TRBJ2-5; the D gene is possibly TRBD1 (5 bases). This CDR3 comprises 15 residues. Per the germline V gene, CDR1 is SGHTA and CDR2 is FQGNSA. The V and J ends lost 2 bases and 1 base respectively, with 11 bases between them. The CDR3 loop reads CASSLIRGSQETQYF. CDR3 DNA: TGTGCCAGCAGCTTAATTAGGGGCTCCCAAGAGACCCAGTACTTC.

The V call is TRBV5-6, the J call TRBJ1-2, with 8 bases matching TRBD1. The CDR3 loop spans 14 amino acids. The germline V gene encodes CDR1 SGHDT and CDR2 YYEEEE. Losses at the gene ends were 0 bases for V and 7 bases for J; bases not matched to a gene: 5. CDR3 DNA: TGTGCCAGCAGCTTGGACAGGGGGTTGAGTGGCTACACCTTC. It is translated as CASSLDRGLSGYTF.

This chain uses TRBV10-3 with TRBJ1-4; 7 positions match TRBD1. Germline V gives CDR1 ENHRY, CDR2 SYGVKD. Germline trimming cut 3 bases from V and 11 bases from J; bases unmatched to any gene: 9. The CDR3 length is 14 residues. The CDR3 loop reads CAISDRDSFVKLFF. CDR3 coding DNA: TGTGCCATCAGTGACCGGGACAGTTTCGTTAAACTGTTTTTT.

This rearrangement joins TRBV7-6 to TRBJ1-1, with a weak D call TRBD1 (5 bases). Germline assignment: CDR1 SGHVS and CDR2 FNYEAQ. Between the trimmed V and J ends, which lost 3 bases and 1 base, there was a span of 15 bases. The CDR3 is made up of 16 amino acids. This CDR3 reads CASSLDKAMGNTEAFF. The CDR3 bases are TGTGCCAGCAGCTTGGACAAGGCTATGGGGAACACTGAAGCTTTCTTT.

As DNA, the CDR3 is TGTGCCAGTAGTATAGATCGGGGGGAGGTCTACAATGAGCAGTTCTTC. Protein product: CASSIDRGEVYNEQFF. The rearrangement links TRBV19 to TRBJ2-1; 7 positions match TRBD2. V shed 0 bases, J shed 3 bases, and the junction held 5 bases outside the gene matches. Per the germline V gene, CDR1 is LNHDA and CDR2 is SQIVND (reference sequence). This CDR3 is built from 16 residues.

This chain joins TRBV5-6 and TRBJ1-1; the match to TRBD1 covers 9 bases. In germline, CDR1 is SGHDT, CDR2 YYEEEE. CDR3 length: 17 residues. V shed 4 bases and J 10 bases; nucleotides not matched to a gene: 20. The CDR3 DNA is TGTGCCAGCAGCCGGCCTGTTGGGGACAGGGACTCGGCCAGAGCTTTCTTT. This sequence encodes CASSRPVGDRDSARAFF.

V usage is TRBV28 and J usage is TRBJ1-4; a possible D gene is TRBD1 (5 bases). Trimming stripped 6 bases from V and 4 bases from J, with 9 bases between. CDR1 is MDHEN and CDR2 is SYDVKM in the germline V gene. The CDR3 sequence is 13 residues long. Here the CDR3 reads CASRWGLNEKLFF. Written as DNA, the CDR3 is TGTGCCAGCAGATGGGGACTTAATGAAAAACTGTTTTTT.

This chain links TRBV4-3 with TRBJ1-1; a possible D gene is TRBD1 (5 bases). The CDR3 is 13 residues long. Between the trimmed V and J ends, which lost 3 bases and 8 bases, there was a span of 13 bases. Germline values: CDR1 LGHNA, CDR2 YSLEER. The chain's CDR3 is CASSQAGGLEAFF. CDR3 DNA: TGCGCCAGCAGCCAGGCGGGGGGTTTGGAAGCTTTCTTT.

The CDR3 DNA is TGTGCCAGCAGCCAAGCGGTCTCTGGGGCCAACGTCCTGACTTTC. Protein sequence: CASSQAVSGANVLTF. The chain carries TRBV4-2 and TRBJ2-6; D unclear. Trimming left V 1 base short and J 0 bases short, with 4 bases between. The germline gives CDR1 LGHNA, CDR2 YNFKEQ. This CDR3 region has 15 residues.

The chain links TRBV30 to TRBJ2-7, with 8 bases lining up with TRBD1. Germline loops: CDR1 GTSNPN, CDR2 SVGIG (reference sequence). The CDR3 loop spans 14 amino acids. V lost 7 bases, J lost 1 base, and 9 bases stayed unmatched. The CDR3 loop reads CASLRRDRSYEQYF. The CDR3 DNA sequence: TGTGCCTCGCTCCGGAGGGACAGGTCCTACGAGCAGTACTTC.

The gene calls are TRBV15 and TRBJ1-1; D may be TRBD1 (5 bases). Trimming shortened V by 1 base and J by 4 bases, and 13 bases separated the two germline ends. CDR3 length: 15 residues. The germline gives CDR1 LNHNV, CDR2 YYDKDF (reference sequence). CDR3 DNA sequence: TGTGCCACCAGCAGAGGGGGGTCGGGAGCCACTGAAGCTTTCTTT. This encodes CATSRGGSGATEAFF.

J is TRBJ2-5 and V is TRBV4-1; possible D gene TRBD1, 7 bases. Germline V gives CDR1 MGHRA, CDR2 YSYEKL. Between the trimmed V and J ends, which lost 0 bases and 0 bases, there was a span of 11 bases. This CDR3 has 16 amino acids. The CDR3 protein is CASSQDPGGYQETQYF. The CDR3 DNA follows: TGCGCCAGCAGCCAAGATCCAGGGGGGTACCAAGAGACCCAGTACTTC.

The chain is built from TRBV10-3 and TRBJ2-5; the D gene is possibly TRBD1 (5 bases). This CDR3 is 12 amino acids long. V lost 9 bases and J 4 bases, leaving 12 bases between the germline ends. Germline assignment: CDR1 ENHRY and CDR2 SYGVKD. CDR3 in DNA: TGTGCCATACGAAGGGGCGGAGAGACCCAGTACTTC. Protein: CAIRRGGETQYF.

The V call is TRBV6-5, the J call TRBJ1-1, with a tentative D call TRBD1 (6 bases). From germline, CDR1 is MNHEY and CDR2 SVGAGI. The CDR3 extends over 12 amino acids. Trimming left V 4 bases short and J 12 bases short, with 15 bases between. CDR3 DNA sequence: TGTGCCAGCAGTTTCCAAACAGGGTTGACTTTCTTT. Residues: CASSFQTGLTFF.

This chain's CDR3 is CATSRDVTVGWASNQPQHF. The CDR3 DNA is TGTGCCACCAGCAGAGATGTGACAGTAGGGTGGGCCTCCAATCAGCCCCAGCATTTT. The chain couples TRBV15 to TRBJ1-5; TRBD1 might be the D (5 bases). CDR3 size: 19 residues. The ends were cut back, 0 bases at V and 3 bases at J, with 21 bases in the middle. Germline V gives CDR1 LNHNV, CDR2 YYDKDF (reference sequence).

Written as DNA, the CDR3 is TGTGCCAGCAGCGTAGACAGGGGGAACAATGAGCAGTTCTTC. This sequence encodes CASSVDRGNNEQFF. The genes are TRBV9 and TRBJ2-1; TRBD1 agrees at 8 bases. The CDR3 is 14 amino acids. Germline values: CDR1 SGDLS, CDR2 YYNGEE. Unmatched junction bases numbered 1, after V lost 0 bases and J lost 5 bases.

The chain is built from TRBV30 and TRBJ1-1, with no clear D. The CDR3 totals 15 residues. V lost 5 bases and J lost 0, with 16 bases in between. Germline V lookup: CDR1 GTSNPN, CDR2 SVGIG (reference sequence). CDR3 loop: CAWARGRIMNTEAFF. In DNA, the CDR3 is TGTGCCTGGGCCCGCGGAAGAATCATGAACACTGAAGCTTTCTTT.

The V gene is TRBV30, the J gene TRBJ2-1; 12 bases line up with TRBD2. The germline V gene encodes CDR1 GTSNPN and CDR2 SVGIG (reference sequence). The CDR3 has 12 residues. Germline trimming cut 2 bases from V and 10 bases from J; bases unmatched to any gene: 0. The CDR3 spells CAWSTSGREQFF. The CDR3 region has the DNA TGTGCCTGGAGTACTAGCGGGAGGGAGCAGTTCTTC.

The chain couples TRBV15 to TRBJ1-1; 7 bases line up with TRBD1. Germline V CDR1 and CDR2: LNHNV, YYDKDF (reference sequence). The CDR3 is 13 amino acids. V lost 9 bases and J lost 0; bases outside the gene matches: 4. In DNA, the CDR3 is TGTGCCACTACGACAGGGATGAACACTGAAGCTTTCTTT. Translating it yields CATTTGMNTEAFF.

Points on this clone: At one boundary the junction diverges from the germline segment, which might be a read error. The rearrangement joins TRBV19 to TRBJ1-2; D perhaps matches TRBD1 (5 bases). CDR1 is LNHDA, CDR2 SQIVND, per germline (reference sequence). This CDR3 region has 14 residues. The DNA of the CDR3 is TGTGCCAGTAGTATAGAAGGACAAGGCTATGGCTACATCTTC. As protein: CASSIEGQGYGYIF.